Here is one T cell receptor beta chain with its context. These data belong to a study of cytomegalovirus exposure and HLA in healthy donors. Across the whole study: Earlier sequencing of about 179 million T cells yielded under 120 million unique TCR beta sequences.

The PCR contained 60 Vbeta and 13 Jbeta primers. The table came from immunoSEQ multiplex PCR; TCRdb's copy has only in-frame clones and leaves some out. Of 120,000 or so clones in the sample, over 75% were seen once. V lost 3 bases, J lost 7 bases, and 13 bases stayed unmatched. CDR1 and CDR2 from the germline V gene are GTSNPN and SVGIG (reference sequence). The length of the CDR3 is 15 residues. The chain links TRBV30 to TRBJ2-7; 9 positions agree with TRBD1. Sequencing was done on a sample of PBMCs. The receptor's source is a man aged 18 to 29 in good health and CMV-seropositive. The CDR3 is CAWSPGGQGHREQYF. CDR3 bases: TGTGCCTGGAGCCCTGGGGGACAGGGCCACCGAGAGCAGTACTTC.